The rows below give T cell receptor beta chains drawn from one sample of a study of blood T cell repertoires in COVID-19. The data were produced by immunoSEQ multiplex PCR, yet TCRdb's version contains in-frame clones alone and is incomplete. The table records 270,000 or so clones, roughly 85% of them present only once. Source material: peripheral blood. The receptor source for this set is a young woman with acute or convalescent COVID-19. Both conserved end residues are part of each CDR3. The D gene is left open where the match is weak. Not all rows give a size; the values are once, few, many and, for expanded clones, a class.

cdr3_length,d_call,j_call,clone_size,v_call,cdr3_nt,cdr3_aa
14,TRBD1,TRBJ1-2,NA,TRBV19,TGTGCCAGTAGTCCGGACAGGATGAACTATGGCTACACCTTC,CASSPDRMNYGYTF
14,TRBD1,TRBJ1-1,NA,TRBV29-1,TGCAGCGTTGGGGACAGGGGGCTGAACACTGAAGCTTTCTTT,CSVGDRGLNTEAFF
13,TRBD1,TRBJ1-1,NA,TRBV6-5,TGTGCCAGCAGCCAACCTTGGGACAGGGCAGCTTTCTTT,CASSQPWDRAAFF
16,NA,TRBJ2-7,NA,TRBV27,TGTGCCAGCAGTTTAACCGGGACTCAACTCTCCTACGAGCAGTACTTC,CASSLTGTQLSYEQYF
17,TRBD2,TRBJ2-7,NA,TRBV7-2,TGTGCCAGCAGCTTGGGCAGGGCTCCGGGACTAGCCTACGAGCAGTACTTC,CASSLGRAPGLAYEQYF
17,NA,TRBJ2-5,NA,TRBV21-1,TGTGCCAGCAACATATTACCGGGACTAGCGGGAGGAGAGACCCAGTACTTC,CASNILPGLAGGETQYF
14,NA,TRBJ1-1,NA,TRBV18,TGTGCCAGCTCACCAGTTAGCGCGAACACTGAAGCTTTCTTT,CASSPVSANTEAFF
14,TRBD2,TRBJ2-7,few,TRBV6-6,TGTGCCAGCAGTACTAGCGGTGGGCCCTACGAGCAGTACTTC,CASSTSGGPYEQYF
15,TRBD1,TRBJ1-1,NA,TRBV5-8,TGTGCCAGCAGCTTGGTGGGACAGGGGGCGACTGAAGCTTTCTTT,CASSLVGQGATEAFF
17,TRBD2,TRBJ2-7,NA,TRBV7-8,TGTGCCAGCAGCTTAGTGACTAGCGGGAGTTCCCCACACGAGCAGTACTTC,CASSLVTSGSSPHEQYF